This TCR beta chain was profiled in a study of neoadjuvant nivolumab and ipilimumab in lung cancer. Clones were read by immunoSEQ multiplex PCR, and TCRdb kept only the in-frame ones, dropping some. The data hold 25,000 to 30,000 clones, with about 76% observed a single time. General study results and limits: Blood richness before therapy tracked richness in tumors resected after neoadjuvant therapy. Pathologic regression was not significantly tied to TCR clonality. Resected tumors had greater TCR richness and clonality than uninvolved lung.

This clone came up a few times. Antigen: not known. The length of the CDR3 is 14 residues. The germline V and J ends were trimmed by 4 bases and 4 bases, with 10 bases remaining between them. Germline V gene sequence: CDR1 SGHAT, CDR2 FQNNGV. This clonotype originated in an adult with non-small cell lung cancer. The sample here was tumor tissue, taken after neoadjuvant nivolumab, alone or with ipilimumab, at or shortly before surgery. The V gene is TRBV11-2, the J gene TRBJ1-4; a weak D match, TRBD1 (6 bases). Here the CDR3 reads CASSSDSFNEKLFF. CDR3 nucleotides: TGTGCCAGCAGCTCGGACAGCTTTAATGAAAAACTGTTTTTT. Filled out from reference TRBV11-2 and TRBJ1-4, the complete variable domain reads EAGVAQSPRYKIIEKRQSVAFWCNPISGHATLYWYQQILGQGPKLLIQFQNNGVVDDSQLPKDRFSAERLKGVDSTLKIQPAKLEDSAVYLCASSSDSFNEKLFFGSGTQLSVL.